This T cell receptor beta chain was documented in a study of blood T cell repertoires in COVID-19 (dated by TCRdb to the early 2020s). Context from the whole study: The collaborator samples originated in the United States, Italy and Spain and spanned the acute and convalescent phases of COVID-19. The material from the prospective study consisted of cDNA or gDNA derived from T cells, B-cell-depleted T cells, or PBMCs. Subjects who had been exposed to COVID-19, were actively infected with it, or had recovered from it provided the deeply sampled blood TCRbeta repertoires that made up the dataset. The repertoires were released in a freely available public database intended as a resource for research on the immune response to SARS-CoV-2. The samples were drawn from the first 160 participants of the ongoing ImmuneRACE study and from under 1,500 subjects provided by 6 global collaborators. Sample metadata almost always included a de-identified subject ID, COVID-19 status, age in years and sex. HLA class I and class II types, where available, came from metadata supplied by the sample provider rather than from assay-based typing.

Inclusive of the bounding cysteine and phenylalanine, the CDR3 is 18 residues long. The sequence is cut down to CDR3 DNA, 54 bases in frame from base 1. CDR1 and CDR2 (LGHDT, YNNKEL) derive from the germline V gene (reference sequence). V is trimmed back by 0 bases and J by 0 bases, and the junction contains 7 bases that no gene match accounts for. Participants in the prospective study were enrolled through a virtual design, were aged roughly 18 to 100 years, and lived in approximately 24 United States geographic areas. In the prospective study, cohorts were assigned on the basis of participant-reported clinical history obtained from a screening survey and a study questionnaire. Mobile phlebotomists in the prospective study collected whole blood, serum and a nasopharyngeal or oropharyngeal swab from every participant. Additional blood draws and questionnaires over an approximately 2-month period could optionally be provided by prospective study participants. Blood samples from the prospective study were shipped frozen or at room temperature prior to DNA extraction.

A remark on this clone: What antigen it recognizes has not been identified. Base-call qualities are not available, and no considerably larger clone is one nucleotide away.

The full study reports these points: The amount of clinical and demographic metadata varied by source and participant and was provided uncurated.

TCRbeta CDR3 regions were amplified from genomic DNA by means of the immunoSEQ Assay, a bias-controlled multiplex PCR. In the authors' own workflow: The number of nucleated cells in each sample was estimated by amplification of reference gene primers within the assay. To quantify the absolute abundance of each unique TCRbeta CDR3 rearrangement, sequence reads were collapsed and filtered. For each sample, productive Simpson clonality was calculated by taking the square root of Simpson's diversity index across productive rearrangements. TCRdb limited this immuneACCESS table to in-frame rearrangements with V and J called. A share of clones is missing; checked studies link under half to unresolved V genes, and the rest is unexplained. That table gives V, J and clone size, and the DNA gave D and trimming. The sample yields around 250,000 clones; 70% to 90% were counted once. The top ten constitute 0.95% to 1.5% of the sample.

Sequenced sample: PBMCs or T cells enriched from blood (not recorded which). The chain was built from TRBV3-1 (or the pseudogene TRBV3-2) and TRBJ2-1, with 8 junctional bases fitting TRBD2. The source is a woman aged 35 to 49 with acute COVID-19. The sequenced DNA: TGTGCCAGCAGCCAAGAAAAGAATAGCGGGAACTCCTACAATGAGCAGTTCTTC. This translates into CASSQEKNSGNSYNEQFF.